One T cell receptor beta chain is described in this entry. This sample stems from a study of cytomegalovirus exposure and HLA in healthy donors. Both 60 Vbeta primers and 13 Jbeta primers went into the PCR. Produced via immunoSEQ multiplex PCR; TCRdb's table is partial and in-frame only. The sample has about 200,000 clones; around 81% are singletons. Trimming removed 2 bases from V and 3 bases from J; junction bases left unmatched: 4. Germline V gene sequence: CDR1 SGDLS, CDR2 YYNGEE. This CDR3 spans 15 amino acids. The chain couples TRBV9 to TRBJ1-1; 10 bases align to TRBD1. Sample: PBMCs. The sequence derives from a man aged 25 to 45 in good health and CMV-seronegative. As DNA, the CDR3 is TGTGCCAGCAGCGTGGGACAGGGGACCCACACTGAAGCTTTCTTT. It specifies CASSVGQGTHTEAFF.